The 15 T cell receptor beta chains in this list originate from one sample, sequenced in a study of T-cell reconstitution after alpha-beta-depleted transplantation in children (TCRdb year 2016). Libraries were made using PCR. Sequencing instrument: Illumina HiSeq 2500. Molecular barcoding was employed in the preparation of TCR libraries, with unique molecular identifiers being used to normalize TCRbeta repertoire quantification. TCRdb passed the public sequencing reads through fastp at Q25 and MiXCR, retaining productive beta sequences. One record per CDR3 amino acid sequence lists the most common genes and DNA. The sample table holds hundreds of thousands of distinct CDR3 sequences, of which roughly a tenth were seen once. About 4.3% of the sample is in the top ten clones. Sample: PBMCs from the stem cell graft donor, taken from the stem cell graft. Source of these receptors: a human donor who donated a stem cell graft to a child with acute myeloid leukemia.

This clonotype has just a few counts. The rearrangement links TRBV20-1 to TRBJ1-4; 9 positions agree with TRBD1. The CDR3 extends over 15 amino acids. The V gene's germline CDR1 is DFQATT and CDR2 SNEGSKA (reference sequence). The junction had 7 bases not matched to a gene; V was cut back by 1 base and J by 7 bases. The CDR3 DNA sequence: TGCAGTGCTAGAGCATTGGGACAGGGTAGTGAAAAACTGTTTTTT. Residues: CSARALGQGSEKLFF.

As regards this clonotype: A much larger clone differs by one base, so this may be a read error. The rearrangement uses TRBV5-1 and TRBJ1-5; TRBD1 is a possible D gene (5 bases). CDR1 is SGHRS, CDR2 YFSETQ, per germline. This CDR3 comprises 14 residues. The CDR3 is CASSQGPSNQPQPF. For the CDR3, the DNA is TGCGCCAGCAGTCAGGGCCCGAGCAATCAGCCCCAGCCTTTT.

This clonotype was found many times. The chain joins TRBV24-1 to TRBJ2-1; 7 bases are shared with TRBD1. V was pared by 4 bases and J by 0 bases, with 2 bases of the junction left unmatched. The CDR3 is 15 residues long. Germline V gene sequence: CDR1 KGHDR, CDR2 SFDVKD. CDR3 sequence: CATSEQGPSYNEQFF. The CDR3 nucleotides are TGTGCCACCAGTGAACAGGGGCCCTCCTACAATGAGCAGTTCTTC.

The rearrangement uses TRBV30 and TRBJ2-1; D uncertain. V lost 4 bases and J lost 7, with 8 bases in between. From germline, CDR1 is GTSNPN and CDR2 SVGIG (reference sequence). The CDR3 has 11 amino acids. This CDR3 reads CAWTLGNEQFF. CDR3 bases: TGTGCCTGGACCCTAGGGAATGAGCAGTTCTTC.

The chain recombines TRBV29-1 with TRBJ2-7; 12 positions agree with TRBD2. The germline V gene has CDR1 SQVTM and CDR2 ANQGSEA. The junction had 4 bases not matched to a gene; V was cut back by 1 base and J by 3 bases. The CDR3 consists of 15 residues. This CDR3 reads CSVEGTSGRNYEQYF. CDR3 in DNA: TGCAGCGTTGAAGGAACTAGCGGGAGGAACTACGAGCAGTACTTC.

There are many counts of this clonotype. The chain combines TRBV10-3 with TRBJ2-1; D gene uncertain. Trimming left V 10 bases short and J 7 bases short, with 26 bases between. The CDR3 totals 16 residues. The germline V gene has CDR1 ENHRY and CDR2 SYGVKD. The CDR3: CATLSTTTLKGNEQFF. Written as DNA, the CDR3 is TGTGCCACGCTATCGACAACGACCCTTAAAGGGAATGAGCAGTTCTTC.

The J gene is TRBJ1-4, the V gene TRBV29-1; D is ambiguous. This CDR3 has 13 amino acids. Germline CDR1 SQVTM, CDR2 ANQGSEA. V lost 4 bases, J lost 0 bases, and 6 bases lay in between. The CDR3 sequence is CSVVWPTNEKLFF. The CDR3, as DNA: TGCAGCGTTGTTTGGCCAACTAATGAAAAACTGTTTTTT.

There are many counts of this clonotype. The chain employs TRBV3-1 and TRBJ2-4, with D uncertain. Trimming left V 0 bases short and J 1 base short, with 16 bases between. In germline, CDR1 is LGHDT, CDR2 YNNKEL (reference sequence). The CDR3 covers 18 residues. For the CDR3, the DNA is TGTGCCAGCAGCCAAGAAGGGCGGCTGCTGGGGGCCAAAAACATTCAGTACTTC. This translates into CASSQEGRLLGAKNIQYF.

This clonotype was seen more than once but under ten times. The V call is TRBV15, the J call TRBJ2-7; 7 nucleotides line up with TRBD2. This CDR3 has 15 residues. V shed 0 bases, J shed 2 bases, and the junction held 4 bases outside the gene matches. Germline values: CDR1 LNHNV, CDR2 YYDKDF (reference sequence). The CDR3 nucleotides read TGTGCCACCAGCAGAGACTCTAGCGGAGCCTACGAGCAGTACTTC. Encoded protein: CATSRDSSGAYEQYF.

The gene calls are TRBV7-9 and TRBJ2-1, with 9 bases matching TRBD1. The CDR3 is made up of 13 amino acids. Germline V gene lookup returns CDR1 SEHNR and CDR2 FQNEAQ (reference sequence). The V gene end was trimmed by 6 bases and the J gene end by 8 bases; junction bases not matched to a gene: 5. The CDR3 coding sequence is TGTGCCAGCAGAGTACAGGGGGCCGATGAGCAGTTCTTC. Protein: CASRVQGADEQFF.

The chain joins TRBV29-1 to TRBJ2-5; D is possibly TRBD2 (6 bases). The germline gives CDR1 SQVTM, CDR2 ANQGSEA. The V and J ends lost 5 bases and 0 bases respectively, with 10 bases between them. This CDR3 comprises 13 residues. The chain's CDR3 is CSVNGGNQETQYF. As DNA, the CDR3 is TGCAGCGTTAATGGGGGGAACCAAGAGACCCAGTACTTC.

This clonotype was detected only a few times. This chain links TRBV7-8 with TRBJ2-7; 7 nucleotides align to TRBD1. The CDR3 has 14 amino acids. CDR1 is SGHVS, CDR2 FQNEAQ, per germline. V lost 6 bases and J lost 3; bases outside the gene matches: 8. DNA of the CDR3: TGTGCCAGCAGACGCCGGGACAGAAACTACGAGCAGTACTTC. It encodes CASRRRDRNYEQYF.

This clonotype was counted at least ten times. The CDR3 DNA is TGTGCCAGCAGCCGTCCGGACAGGGGGATCTACGAGCAGTACTTC. It specifies CASSRPDRGIYEQYF. J is TRBJ2-7 and V is TRBV7-9; 10 nucleotides match TRBD1. The trim removed 5 bases at V and 3 bases at J, leaving 7 bases unmatched. CDR3 size: 15 residues. Germline loops: CDR1 SEHNR, CDR2 FQNEAQ (reference sequence).

This clonotype has only a few counts. The chain carries TRBV21-1 and TRBJ2-7; the table gives TRBD1 as D, unverified against the DNA. TRBV21-1 is listed as a pseudogene. The CDR3 length is 14 residues. The CDR3 is CASSKRQLFYEQYF. The DNA for the CDR3 is TGTGCCAGCAGCAAACGACAGCTTTTCTACGAGCAGTACTTC.

This rearrangement joins TRBV7-9 to TRBJ1-2; possible D gene TRBD1, 6 bases. The V and J ends lost 5 bases and 8 bases respectively, with 18 bases between them. Germline assignment: CDR1 SEHNR and CDR2 FQNEAQ (reference sequence). The CDR3 is made up of 14 amino acids. As DNA, the CDR3 is TGTGCCAGCAGCACCGATACAGGGTTGGAAGGCTACACCTTC. Its translation is CASSTDTGLEGYTF.